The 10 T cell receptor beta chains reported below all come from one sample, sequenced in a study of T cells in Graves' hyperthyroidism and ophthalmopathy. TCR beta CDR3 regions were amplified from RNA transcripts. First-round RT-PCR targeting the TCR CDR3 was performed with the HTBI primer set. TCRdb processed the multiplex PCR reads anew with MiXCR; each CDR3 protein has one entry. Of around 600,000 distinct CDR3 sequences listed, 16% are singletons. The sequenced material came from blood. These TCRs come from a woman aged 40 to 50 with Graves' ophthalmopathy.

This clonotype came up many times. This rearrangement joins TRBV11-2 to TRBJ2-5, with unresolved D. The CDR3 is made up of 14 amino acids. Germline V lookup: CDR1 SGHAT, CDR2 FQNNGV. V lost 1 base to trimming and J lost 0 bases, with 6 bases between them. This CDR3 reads CASSLVSNQETQYF. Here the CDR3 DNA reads TGTGCCAGCAGCTTAGTTTCAAACCAAGAGACCCAGTACTTC.

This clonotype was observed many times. Here the CDR3 DNA reads TGCGCCAGCAGCTATGAGGGATTCACTGAAGCTTTCTTT. This translates into CASSYEGFTEAFF. This chain links TRBV5-1 with TRBJ1-1; D not certain. The length of the CDR3 is 13 residues. Trimming took 3 bases from V and 4 from J, leaving 10 bases between them. Germline assignment: CDR1 SGHRS and CDR2 YFSETQ.

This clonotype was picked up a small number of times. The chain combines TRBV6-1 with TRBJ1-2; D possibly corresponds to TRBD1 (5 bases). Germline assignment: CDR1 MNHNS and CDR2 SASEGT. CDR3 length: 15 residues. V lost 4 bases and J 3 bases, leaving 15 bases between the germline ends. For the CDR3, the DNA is TGTGCCAGCAGTGTTGACAGTTCTAACTACTATGGCTACACCTTC. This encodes CASSVDSSNYYGYTF.

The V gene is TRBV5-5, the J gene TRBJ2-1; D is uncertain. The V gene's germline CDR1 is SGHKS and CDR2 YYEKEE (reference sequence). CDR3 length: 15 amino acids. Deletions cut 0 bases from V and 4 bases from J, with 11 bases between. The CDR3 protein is CASSLDVGLYNEQFF. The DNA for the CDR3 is TGTGCCAGCAGCTTGGACGTCGGGCTGTACAATGAGCAGTTCTTC.

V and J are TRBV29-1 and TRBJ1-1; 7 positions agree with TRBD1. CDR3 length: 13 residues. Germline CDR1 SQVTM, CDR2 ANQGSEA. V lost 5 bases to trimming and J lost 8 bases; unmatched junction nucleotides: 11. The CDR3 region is CSVQQGSYREAFF. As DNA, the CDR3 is TGCAGCGTTCAACAGGGGTCTTATCGGGAAGCTTTCTTT.

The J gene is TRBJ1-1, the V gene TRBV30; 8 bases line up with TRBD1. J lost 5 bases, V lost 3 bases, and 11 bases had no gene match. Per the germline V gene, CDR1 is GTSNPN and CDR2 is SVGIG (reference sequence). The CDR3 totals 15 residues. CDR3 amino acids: CAWSPSRGPRTEAFF. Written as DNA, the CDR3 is TGTGCCTGGAGCCCCTCCAGGGGGCCACGGACTGAAGCTTTCTTT.

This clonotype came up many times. CDR3 DNA sequence: TGTGCCAGCAGCCATGGAGGACAGTTCACTGAAGCTTTCTTT. Translation: CASSHGGQFTEAFF. J is TRBJ1-1 and V is TRBV3-1, with D tentatively TRBD1 (6 bases). CDR1 is LGHDT, CDR2 YNNKEL, per germline (reference sequence). The CDR3 is 14 residues long. The germline V and J ends were trimmed by 3 bases and 4 bases, with 12 bases remaining between them.

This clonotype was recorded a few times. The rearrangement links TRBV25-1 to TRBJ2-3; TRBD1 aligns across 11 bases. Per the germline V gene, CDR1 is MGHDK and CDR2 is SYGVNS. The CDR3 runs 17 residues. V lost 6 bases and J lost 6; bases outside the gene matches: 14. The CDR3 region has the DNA TGTGCCAGCAGGGGGAGGGTCAAGGACAGGGGGCTGGATACGCAGTATTTT. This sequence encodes CASRGRVKDRGLDTQYF.

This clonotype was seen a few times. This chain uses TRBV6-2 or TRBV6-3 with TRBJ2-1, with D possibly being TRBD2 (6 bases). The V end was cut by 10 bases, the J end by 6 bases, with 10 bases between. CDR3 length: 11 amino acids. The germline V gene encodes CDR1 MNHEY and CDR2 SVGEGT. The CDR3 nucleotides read TGTGCCACACGGAGGGCCAATGAGCAGTTCTTC. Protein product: CATRRANEQFF.

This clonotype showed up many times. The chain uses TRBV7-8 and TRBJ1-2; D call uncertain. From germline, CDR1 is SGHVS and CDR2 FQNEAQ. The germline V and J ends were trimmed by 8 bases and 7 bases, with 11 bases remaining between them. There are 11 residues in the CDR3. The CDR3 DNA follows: TGTGCCAGCGGCCGGGAGGGTGGCTACACCTTC. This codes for CASGREGGYTF.